The T cell receptor beta chain under discussion was sequenced for a study of tumor-infiltrating lymphocytes in primary liver carcinoma. Unsorted whole blood yielded blood RNA, and germline DNA was extracted as well. Researchers reported drawing around 3.6 milliliters of peripheral blood before surgery. Germline CDR1 reads GTSNPN; CDR2 reads SVGIG (reference sequence). The CDR3 consists of 13 residues. V lost 0 bases and J 2 bases, leaving 5 bases between the germline ends. A constant-region primer primed TCR beta cDNA synthesis from about 550 ng of total RNA. TCR beta libraries came from three nested multiplex PCR rounds using slightly modified ARM-PCR. Each of the first two PCR rounds ran approximately 11 cycles with TRBV1-TRBV30 forward and C-beta reverse primers. From the multiplex PCR reads, TCRdb called clonotypes with MiXCR, one entry per CDR3 protein. This table has 310,000 or so distinct CDR3 sequences, around three fifths appearing once.

The V gene is TRBV30, the J gene TRBJ1-5; no reliable D call. The sample taken for sequencing was peripheral blood. The source of this sequence is a man aged 40-55 years with primary liver carcinoma and hepatitis B virus infection. CDR3 DNA sequence: TGTGCCTGGAGTGTCCAACGCAATCAGCCCCAGCATTTT. It specifies CAWSVQRNQPQHF.